This TCR beta chain was profiled in a study of cytomegalovirus exposure and HLA in healthy donors. Study results and caveats: Earlier analysis yielded a pattern in which most TCR beta V segments were productive about 87% or about 30% of the time.

This clone was recorded at least ten times. Its antigen is not known. Additional DNA sequences in this sample encode the identical CDR3. The germline gives CDR1 SGHRS, CDR2 YFSETQ. This CDR3 contains 15 residues. Trimming took 0 bases from V and 4 from J, leaving 11 bases between them. PCR was performed using 60 Vbeta and 13 Jbeta primers. Assay used: immunoSEQ multiplex PCR; TCRdb lists only in-frame clones, some missing. The sample contains 150,000 to 200,000 clones, about 80% of which appear only once. This sequence originates from a man in his forties in good health and CMV-seropositive. J is TRBJ1-5 and V is TRBV5-1; maybe TRBD1 (6 bases). The source material was PBMCs. The CDR3 here is CASSLDGQPNQPQHF. The CDR3 DNA reads TGCGCCAGCAGCTTGGACGGACAGCCTAATCAGCCCCAGCATTTT.